Here is one T cell receptor beta chain with its context. Its antigen is not known. These data are taken from a study of long-term antiretroviral therapy in people with HIV. The immunoSEQ assay was v3.0, run at survey level. Sequencing used immunoSEQ multiplex PCR; TCRdb keeps in-frame clones, though not all of them. The sample gives 40,000 to 50,000 clones, 94% of which show up once; around 2.1% is in the top ten. This CDR3 has 15 residues. Trimming cost V 3 bases and J 3 bases; bases outside gene matches: 9. Germline CDR1 and CDR2: SGHKS and YYEKEE (reference sequence). Study-level findings and limits: Collection of the blood took place between 2004 and 2017. The ART regimens in use then may have been less effective than current ones. Spans of CDR3 length were tighter for HIV repertoires than for controls. ART adherence was not documented, and neither viral resistance nor therapy changes had any data. Post-treatment diversity went higher with ART but stayed below transplant donor controls.

The TCR was taken from a man younger than 40 with HIV. The chain carries TRBV5-5 and TRBJ2-7; 7 bases map to TRBD2. The sample in question was unsorted PBMCs, obtained approximately 9.1 years after starting antiretroviral therapy. The CDR3 region is CASSSDLADLYEQYF. The CDR3 DNA reads as TGTGCCAGCAGCTCCGACCTAGCGGACCTCTACGAGCAGTACTTC.